Sequencing of this T cell receptor (beta chain) was carried out in a study of blood T cell repertoires in COVID-19. Across the whole study: Sites across the United States, Italy and Spain contributed samples from acute and convalescent COVID-19. The analysed material was cDNA or gDNA that came from T cells, B-cell-depleted T cells, or PBMCs.

Authors' analysis steps: It was from reference gene primer amplification that nucleated cell counts were estimated. Profiling relied on immunoSEQ multiplex PCR, and the TCRdb table lists in-frame clones only, not all of them. From that table come the V and J calls and clone size; the DNA was used to work out D and trimming. The sample shows tens of thousands of clones, about 89% of them seen only once. CDR3 length: 13 amino acids. Germline V gene lookup returns CDR1 SQVTM and CDR2 ANQGSEA. Losses at the gene ends were 5 bases for V and 5 bases for J; bases not matched to a gene: 7. The material sequenced was peripheral blood. The chain has TRBV29-1 and TRBJ2-7; 9 bases align to TRBD1. The receptor's source is a woman in her 50s in a cohort sampled during active COVID-19. CDR3 in amino acids: CSVLSTGGNEQYF. CDR3 nucleotides: TGCAGCGTTCTCTCGACAGGGGGGAACGAGCAGTACTTC.